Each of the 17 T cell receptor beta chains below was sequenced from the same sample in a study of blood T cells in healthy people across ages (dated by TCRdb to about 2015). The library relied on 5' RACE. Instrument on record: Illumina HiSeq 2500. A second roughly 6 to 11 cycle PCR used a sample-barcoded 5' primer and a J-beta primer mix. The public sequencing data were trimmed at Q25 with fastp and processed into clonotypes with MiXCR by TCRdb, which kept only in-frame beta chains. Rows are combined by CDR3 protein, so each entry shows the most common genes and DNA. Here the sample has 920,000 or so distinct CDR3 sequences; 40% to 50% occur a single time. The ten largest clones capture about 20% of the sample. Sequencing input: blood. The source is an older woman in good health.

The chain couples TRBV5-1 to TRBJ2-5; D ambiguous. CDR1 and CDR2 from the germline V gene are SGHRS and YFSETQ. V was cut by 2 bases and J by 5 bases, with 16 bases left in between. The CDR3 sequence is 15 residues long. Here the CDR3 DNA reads TGCGCCAGCAGCTTTGGTGGACGGAGAGACGAGACCCAGTACTTC. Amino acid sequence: CASSFGGRRDETQYF. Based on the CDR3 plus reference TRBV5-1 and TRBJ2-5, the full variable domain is KAGVTQTPRYLIKTRGQQVTLSCSPISGHRSVSWYQQTPGQGLQFLFEYFSETQRNKGNFPGRFSGRQFSNSRSEMNVSTLELGDSALYLCASSFGGRRDETQYFGPGTRLLVL.

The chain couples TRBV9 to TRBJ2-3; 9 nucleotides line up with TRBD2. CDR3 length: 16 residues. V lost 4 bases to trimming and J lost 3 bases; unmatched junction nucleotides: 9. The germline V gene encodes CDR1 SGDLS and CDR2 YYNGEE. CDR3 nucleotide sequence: TGTGCCAGCAGCCTCTCGAGCGGGAGGATTACAGATACGCAGTATTTT. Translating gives CASSLSSGRITDTQYF.

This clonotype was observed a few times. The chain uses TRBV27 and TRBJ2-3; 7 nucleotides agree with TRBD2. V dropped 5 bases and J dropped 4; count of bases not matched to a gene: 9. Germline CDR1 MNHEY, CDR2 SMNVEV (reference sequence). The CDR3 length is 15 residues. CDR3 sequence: CASSPERDGSDTQYF. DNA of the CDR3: TGTGCCAGCAGTCCTGAGCGGGACGGCTCAGATACGCAGTATTTT.

The CDR3 loop reads CAGSWGAEETQYF. The CDR3 DNA reads TGTGCCGGGTCCTGGGGCGCCGAAGAGACCCAGTACTTC. The rearrangement uses TRBV7-9 and TRBJ2-5; possible D gene TRBD1, 5 bases. The CDR3 has 13 amino acids. V was clipped by 11 bases and J by 3 bases, with 16 bases between them. CDR1 is SEHNR, CDR2 FQNEAQ, per germline (reference sequence).

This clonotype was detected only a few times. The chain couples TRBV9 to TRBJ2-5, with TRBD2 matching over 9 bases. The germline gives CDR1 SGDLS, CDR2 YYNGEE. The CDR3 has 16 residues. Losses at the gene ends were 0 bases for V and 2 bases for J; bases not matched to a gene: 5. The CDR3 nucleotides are TGTGCCAGCAGCGTAGGAATAGCGGGAGATCAAGAGACCCAGTACTTC. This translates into CASSVGIAGDQETQYF.

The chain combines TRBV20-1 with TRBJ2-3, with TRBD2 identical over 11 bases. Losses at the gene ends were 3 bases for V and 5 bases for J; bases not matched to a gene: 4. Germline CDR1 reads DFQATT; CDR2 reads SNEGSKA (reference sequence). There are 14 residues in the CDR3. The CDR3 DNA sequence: TGCAGTGCTAGTTTAGCGGGAGGGTTAGATACGCAGTATTTT. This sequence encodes CSASLAGGLDTQYF.

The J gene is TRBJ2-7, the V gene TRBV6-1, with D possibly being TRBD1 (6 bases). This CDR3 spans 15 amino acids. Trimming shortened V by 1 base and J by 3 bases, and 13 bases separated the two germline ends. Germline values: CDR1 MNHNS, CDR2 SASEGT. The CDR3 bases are TGTGCCAGCAGTGAAGGGGTGAGGGGGATCTACGAGCAGTACTTC. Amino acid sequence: CASSEGVRGIYEQYF.

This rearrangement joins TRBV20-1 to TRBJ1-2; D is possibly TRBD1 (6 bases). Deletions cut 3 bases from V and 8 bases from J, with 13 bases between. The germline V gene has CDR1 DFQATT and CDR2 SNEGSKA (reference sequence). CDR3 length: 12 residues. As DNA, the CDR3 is TGCAGTGCTAGGGGCTCAGGGGCGGGCTACACCTTC. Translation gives CSARGSGAGYTF.

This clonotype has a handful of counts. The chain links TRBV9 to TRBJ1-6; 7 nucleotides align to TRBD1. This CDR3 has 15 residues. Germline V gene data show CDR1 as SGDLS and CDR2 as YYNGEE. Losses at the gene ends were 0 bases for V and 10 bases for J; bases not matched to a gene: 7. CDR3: CASSVGETGLSPLHF. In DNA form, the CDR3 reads TGTGCCAGCAGCGTAGGGGAGACAGGGCTCTCACCCCTCCACTTT.

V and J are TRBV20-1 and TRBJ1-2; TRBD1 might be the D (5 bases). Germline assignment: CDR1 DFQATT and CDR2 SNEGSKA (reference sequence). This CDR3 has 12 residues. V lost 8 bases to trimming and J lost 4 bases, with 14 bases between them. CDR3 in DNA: TGCAGTATCCTCGCCAGGGTCTATGGCTACACCTTC. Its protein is CSILARVYGYTF.

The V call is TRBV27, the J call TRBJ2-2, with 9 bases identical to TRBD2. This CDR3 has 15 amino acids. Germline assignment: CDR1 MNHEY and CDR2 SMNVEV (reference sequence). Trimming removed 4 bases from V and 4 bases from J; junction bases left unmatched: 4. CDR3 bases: TGTGCCAGCAGTTCCCTAGCGGGATTCACCGGGGAGCTGTTTTTT. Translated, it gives CASSSLAGFTGELFF.

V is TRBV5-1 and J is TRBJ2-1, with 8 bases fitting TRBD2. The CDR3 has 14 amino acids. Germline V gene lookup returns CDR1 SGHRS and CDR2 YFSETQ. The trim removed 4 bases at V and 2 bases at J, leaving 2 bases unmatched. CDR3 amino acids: CASSAGGAYNEQFF. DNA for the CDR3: TGCGCCAGCAGCGCCGGGGGGGCCTACAATGAGCAGTTCTTC.

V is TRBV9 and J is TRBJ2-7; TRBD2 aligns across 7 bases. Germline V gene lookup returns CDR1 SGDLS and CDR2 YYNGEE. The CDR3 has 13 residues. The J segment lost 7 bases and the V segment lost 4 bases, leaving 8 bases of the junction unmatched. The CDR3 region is CASSPRLAFEQYF. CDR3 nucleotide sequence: TGTGCCAGCAGCCCCCGACTAGCTTTTGAGCAGTACTTC.

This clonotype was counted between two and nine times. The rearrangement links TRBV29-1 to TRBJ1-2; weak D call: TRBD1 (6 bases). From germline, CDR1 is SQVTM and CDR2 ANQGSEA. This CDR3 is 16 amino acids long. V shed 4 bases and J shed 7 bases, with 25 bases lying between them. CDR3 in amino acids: CSVGHRTVKRASGYTF. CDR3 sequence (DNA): TGCAGCGTTGGGCATCGGACAGTCAAGAGGGCTAGTGGCTACACCTTC.

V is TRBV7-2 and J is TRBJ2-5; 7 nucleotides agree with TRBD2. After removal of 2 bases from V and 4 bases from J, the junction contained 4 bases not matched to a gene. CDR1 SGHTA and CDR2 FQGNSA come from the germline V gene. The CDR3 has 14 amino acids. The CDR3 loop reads CASSLNGRTETQYF. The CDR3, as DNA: TGTGCCAGCAGCTTAAACGGGAGGACAGAGACCCAGTACTTC. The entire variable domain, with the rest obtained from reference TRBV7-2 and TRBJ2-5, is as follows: GAGVSQSPSNKVTEKGKDVELRCDPISGHTALYWYRQSLGQGLEFLIYFQGNSAPDKSGLPSDRFSAERTGGSVSTLTIQRTQQEDSAVYLCASSLNGRTETQYFGPGTRLLVL.

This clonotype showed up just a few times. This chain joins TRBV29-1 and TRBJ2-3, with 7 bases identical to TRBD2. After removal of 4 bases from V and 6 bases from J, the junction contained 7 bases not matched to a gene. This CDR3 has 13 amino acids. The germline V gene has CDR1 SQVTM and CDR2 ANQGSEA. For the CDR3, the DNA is TGCAGCGTTGGGGAGGGGCTGACTGATACGCAGTATTTT. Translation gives CSVGEGLTDTQYF.

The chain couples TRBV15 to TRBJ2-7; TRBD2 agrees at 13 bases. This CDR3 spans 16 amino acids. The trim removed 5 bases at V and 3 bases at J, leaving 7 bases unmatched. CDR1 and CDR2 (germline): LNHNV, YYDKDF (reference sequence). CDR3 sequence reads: CATSLGLAGVFYEQYF. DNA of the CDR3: TGTGCCACCAGCCTAGGACTAGCGGGAGTCTTCTACGAGCAGTACTTC.